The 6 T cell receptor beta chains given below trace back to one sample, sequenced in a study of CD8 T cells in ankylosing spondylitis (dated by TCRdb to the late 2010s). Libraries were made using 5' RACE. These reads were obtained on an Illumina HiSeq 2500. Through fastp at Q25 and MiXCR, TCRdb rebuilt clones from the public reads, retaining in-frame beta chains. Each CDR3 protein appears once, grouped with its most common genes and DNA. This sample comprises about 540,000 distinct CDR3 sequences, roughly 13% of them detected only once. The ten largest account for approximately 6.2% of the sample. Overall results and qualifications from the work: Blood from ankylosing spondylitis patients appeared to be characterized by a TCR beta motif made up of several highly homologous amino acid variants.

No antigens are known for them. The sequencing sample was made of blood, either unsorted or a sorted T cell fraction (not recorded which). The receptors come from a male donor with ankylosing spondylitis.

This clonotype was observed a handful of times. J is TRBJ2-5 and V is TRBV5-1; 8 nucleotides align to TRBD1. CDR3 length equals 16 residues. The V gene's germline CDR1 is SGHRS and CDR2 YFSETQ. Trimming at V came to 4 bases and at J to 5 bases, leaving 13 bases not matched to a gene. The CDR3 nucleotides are TGCGCCAGCAGCCTGGGGCTAACAGGGGGATGGGAGACCCAGTACTTC. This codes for CASSLGLTGGWETQYF.

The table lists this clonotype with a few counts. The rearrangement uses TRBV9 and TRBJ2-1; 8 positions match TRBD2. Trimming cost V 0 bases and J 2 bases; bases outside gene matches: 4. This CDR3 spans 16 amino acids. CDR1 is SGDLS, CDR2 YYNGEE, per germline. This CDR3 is CASSVVGSGAYNEQFF. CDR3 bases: TGTGCCAGCAGCGTAGTGGGTAGCGGGGCCTACAATGAGCAGTTCTTC.

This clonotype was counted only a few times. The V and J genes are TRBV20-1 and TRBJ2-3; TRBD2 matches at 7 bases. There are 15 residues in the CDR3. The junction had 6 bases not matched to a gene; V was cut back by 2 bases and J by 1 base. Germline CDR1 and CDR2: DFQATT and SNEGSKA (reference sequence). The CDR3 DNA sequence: TGCAGTGCTAGATTGCGGGAGAGCGGCACAGATACGCAGTATTTT. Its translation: CSARLRESGTDTQYF.

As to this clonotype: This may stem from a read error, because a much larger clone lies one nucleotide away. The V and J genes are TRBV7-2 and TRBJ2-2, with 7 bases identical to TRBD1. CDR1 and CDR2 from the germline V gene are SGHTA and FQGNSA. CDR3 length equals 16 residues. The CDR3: CASSLAGGLNSGELFF. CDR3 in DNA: TGTGCCAGCAGCTTAGCAGGGGGCTTGAACTCCGGGGAGCTGTTTTTT. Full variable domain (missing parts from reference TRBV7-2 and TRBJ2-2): GAGVSQSPSNKVTEKGKDVELRCDPISGHTALYWYRQSLGQGLEFLIYFQGNSAPDKSGLPSDRFSAERTGGSVSTLTIQRTQQEDSAVYLCASSLAGGLNSGELFFGEGSRLTVL.

CDR3 loop: CSYSRITDTQYF. Here the CDR3 DNA reads TGCAGTTATTCACGAATCACAGATACGCAGTATTTT. The chain uses TRBV20-1 and TRBJ2-3; the D is unclear. Germline V gives CDR1 DFQATT, CDR2 SNEGSKA (reference sequence). V was cut by 8 bases and J by 2 bases, with 11 bases left in between. The CDR3 extends over 12 amino acids.

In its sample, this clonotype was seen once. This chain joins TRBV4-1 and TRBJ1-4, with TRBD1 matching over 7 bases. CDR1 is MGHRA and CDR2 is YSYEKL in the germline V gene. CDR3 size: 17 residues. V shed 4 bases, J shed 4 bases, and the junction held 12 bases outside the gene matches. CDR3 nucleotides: TGCGCCAGCAGCCTAGGACAGGCGGGGGGGTTTAATGAAAAACTGTTTTTT. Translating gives CASSLGQAGGFNEKLFF.